The entry below describes one T cell receptor beta chain. It lacks a known antigen. Within one base of it there is no much larger clone, and no base qualities were kept. The CDR3 runs 15 amino acids, cysteine and phenylalanine included. Only the CDR3 portion is preserved as DNA: 45 bases, with reading frame beginning at the first base. From V the trimming removes 5 bases and from J it removes 9 bases, while the gene matches leave 13 bases of the junction unaccounted for. Based on the germline V gene, the CDR1 and CDR2 sequences are MNHEY and SVGAGI. The library was built by means of the immunoSEQ multiplex PCR assay. For the multiplex PCR, a mixture combining 60 forward primers for TCR Vbeta segments and 13 reverse primers for TCR Jbeta segments was used. The CDR3 region of rearranged TCR beta genes was amplified from genomic DNA with a multiplex PCR assay. The amplified TCR beta libraries were sequenced on the Illumina HiSeq System as 87-base-pair reads. The original pipeline was this. A later analysis counted some 80 million unique TCR beta chains across the approximately 700 repertoires, and approximately 11 million of these chains were shared by at least two donors. A nearest-neighbor algorithm error-corrected the raw reads and collapsed the reads into unique sequences, merging closely related sequences to remove PCR and sequencing errors. To assign V, D and J gene segments, CDR3 sequences were aligned to IMGT reference sequences. For a sequence to be retained, at least a six-nucleotide match to both a V gene segment and a J gene segment was required. A rearrangement was called productive if the CDR3 had no stop codons and remained in frame with V and J, and every other rearrangement was called non-productive. CDR3 was defined according to IMGT convention as the region running from the second conserved V-encoded cysteine to the conserved J-encoded phenylalanine. Sequences without an unambiguous match to a single V gene segment were excluded from the earlier analysis of several hundred of the donors. In an earlier analysis of around 600 of the donors, V segments were called functional above 56.7% productive rearrangements and were called segregating when the between-donor standard deviation exceeded 5%. A statistical classification framework was built to diagnose cytomegalovirus status from the catalog of TCR beta chain sequences. A later analysis assigned V and J genes by comparing TCR nucleotide sequences with IMGT/GENE-DB human TR gene sequences. Using the TCRdist pipeline, a later analysis assigned CDR3 sequences along with most-parsimonious VDJ recombination scenarios. In a later analysis, every TCR beta chain was defined by the combination of its CDR3 amino acid sequence and its V-gene family, and reads without a unique V-gene family were dropped. To address suspected cross-contamination and a sequencing artifact, a later analysis removed 450 to 700 highly shared, low-generation-probability nucleotide sequences. A later analysis calculated a clonal expansion index for each public chain from normalized within-repertoire ranks of inferred template counts. Generation probabilities in a later analysis came from a VDJ recombination model fitted to out-of-frame rearrangements, and those results were checked against IGoR. A later analysis scored TCR-TCR, TCR-HLA and TCR-CMV co-occurrence with hypergeometric tests, applying a repertoire-size bias correction to TCR pairs. To estimate false discovery rates, a later analysis permuted the HLA or CMV assignments 20 times. In a later analysis, co-occurring TCRs were grouped using DBSCAN, and TCRdist sequence similarity was added for clustering within HLA-allele-positive subsets. Repertoires with fewer than 30,000 or more than 120,000 public chains, plus five repertoires with anomalous nucleotide sharing, were excluded from co-occurrence clustering. TCRdb obtained this table from immuneACCESS and retained in-frame rearrangements with V and J assigned. These tables miss some clones; where compared with another copy, unresolved V genes account for less than half of the shortfall, and the remainder is unexplained. The DNA gave D and trimming, while V, J and clone size come from that table. The table for this sample lists some 120,000 clones; 75% to 90% of them were counted only once. The ten largest clones represent 1% of the sample.

In total, just over 650 healthy bone marrow donors made up the cohort. All cohort members were sampled while nominally healthy, although unrecorded immune exposures were likely present. The donor tested CMV seronegative, placing the donor among the approximately 400 seronegative members of the cohort. Every donor gave a peripheral blood sample, and the peripheral blood mononuclear cells from that sample were used for TCR beta sequencing. Genomic DNA was extracted from the blood cell samples with the Qiagen DNeasy Blood Extraction Kit. These data come from a study of cytomegalovirus exposure and HLA in healthy donors (dated by TCRdb to about 2017). In terms of the full investigation: In an earlier analysis of some 550 of the donors, 250 to 350 Gb of sequence data and 100 million or so unique TCR beta sequences from roughly 180 million T cells were reported. An early release that covered about 600 HLA-typed donors contained about 300 gigabases of sequencing data and 70 million to 100 million unique TCR sequences. Among the approximately 420 genotyped donors, around 81% belonged to the genetic ancestry cluster associated with self-reported Caucasian donors. The study was designed to test whether signatures of past pathogen exposure could be identified by cataloging public T cell receptors. The study used immunosequencing to profile the T cell repertoires of 666 subjects and linked those repertoires to cytomegalovirus serostatus. Besides the first cohort of roughly 660 subjects, a separate validation cohort made up of 95 to 150 different subjects was used. The study combined high-throughput TCR immunosequencing, statistical association of individual TCRs with disease status, and machine learning to predict cytomegalovirus infection status. In a later analysis, previously published TCR beta repertoires from about 640 donors were re-analyzed and high-resolution HLA genotyping was added so that TCR occurrence patterns could be studied. The later analysis used no new phenotypic data to find candidate immune exposures, relying instead on TCR beta sequences and their occurrence across donors. To decide whether each TCR beta V gene segment behaved as functional or pseudogenic, an earlier analysis of some 600 of the donors relied on high-throughput TCR beta sequencing. Alongside the repertoire data, information on donor age, sex, ethnicity and CMV serostatus was compiled. In a later genetic analysis, genome-wide SNP genotypes for about three fifths of the roughly 670 donors were used, and that subset was treated as a discovery cohort. Every repertoire in the discovery cohort had been generated on one and the same sequencing platform. HLA typing covered class I and class II loci at four-digit resolution. Typing coverage varied by locus: roughly 629-640 donors for A, B, C, DRB1 and DQB1; approximately 500 for DQA1; about 590 for DPA1; more than 450 for DPB1. Because of strong linkage in the cohort, 5 or 6 DR-DQ haplotypes were treated as single units for association and clustering. Across 300 to 400 genotyped donors of the cohort, an average of 235,054 unique TCR beta nucleotide sequences per donor were sequenced, and approximately 19% of those sequences were non-productive.

Points the paper makes about the study in general: According to the authors, the approach could potentially be generalized to other disease states and immunological phenotypes. In the study, roughly 160 TCR beta chains were listed as associated with cytomegalovirus. Because HLA typing was missing for some donors at each locus, association tests included only the typed subset. In an earlier analysis of some 640 of the donors, most TCR beta V segments were observed in productive rearrangements about 90% or about 30% of the time, broadly matching IMGT annotations. A later genetic analysis associated a missense DCLRE1C variant with V-gene and J-gene trimming of TCR beta chains, and an independent cohort replicated the association. A further reported finding was that TCR beta sequences accurately predicted the HLA-A and HLA-B alleles for most subjects in the first cohort. Most TCR sequences were observed very rarely across donors, whereas some public TCRs were present in many individuals. In a later analysis, around 17,000 TCR beta sequences were associated with specific HLA alleles at a false discovery rate of 0.05. Approximately 18 rarely observed V segments, including chromosome 9 orphons, were excluded from the earlier analysis of just under 600 of the donors because counts were too low. Several of the top co-occurrence clusters appeared to be linked to parvovirus B19, influenza, CMV and Epstein-Barr virus, according to a later analysis. The classifier was reported to diagnose cytomegalovirus status with high specificity and sensitivity in both the original and validation cohorts. The cohort was sequenced for TCR beta chains only, and without alpha or paired-chain data the features that could be detected were limited. In a later analysis, HLA-associated TCR beta chains were found to be more clonally expanded and to have lower generation probabilities than equally common non-associated chains. Correlated functional status among segregating V segments might reflect linkage disequilibrium, but an unknown experimental factor could not be ruled out. CMV serostatus was the only immune exposure information available for the cohort. According to a later analysis, TCR association rates differed among HLA loci, with DRB1 alleles showing the most associated TCRs and HLA-C alleles showing the fewest. A cluster of highly shared sequence variants was judged likely to be a technical artifact of the sequencing pipeline. The 87-base-pair reads could not distinguish some IMGT-functional V segments, including TRBV6-2 and TRBV6-3, so those segments were excluded. When HLA alleles, especially DR and DQ, strongly co-occurred, attributing TCR associations to individual alleles was difficult. In vitro tests confirmed that a few of the cytomegalovirus-associated TCR beta chains recognize cytomegalovirus antigens. A later analysis found that most CMV-associated TCR beta chains appeared HLA-restricted, with HLA associations seemingly driven largely by CMV exposure. Compared with the approximately 670-donor mean, donors in an Asian-associated ancestry cluster had fewer N-insertions in productive TCRs, according to a later genetic analysis. The presence/absence analyses assumed that sequencing depth was roughly uniform across donors, and that assumption may not be true.

The sequence was obtained from a man between 35 and 55 years old in good health and CMV-seronegative. Recombination connected TRBV6-5 to TRBJ2-1, with 7 bases matching TRBD2. Sequenced input: PBMCs. The DNA sequence follows: TGTGCCAGCAGTCGGACTAGTCAAGGGGTGGGTGAGCAGTTCTTC. This encodes CASSRTSQGVGEQFF.